Shown below are 10 T cell receptor beta chains from a single sample sequenced in a study of OX40 agonist ivuxolimab in advanced cancers. Repertoires were generated with immunoSEQ multiplex PCR, while TCRdb's copy carries only in-frame clones and drops some. The sample lists tens of thousands of clones, approximately 80% occurring once. The starting material was CD4+ or CD8+ T cells sorted from blood, obtained in a trial of the OX40 agonist ivuxolimab. Receptor source: an adult with an advanced solid tumor such as melanoma, head and neck, liver or kidney cancer.

The chain joins TRBV7-9 to TRBJ1-2; the D is unclear. There are 14 residues in the CDR3. The germline V and J ends were trimmed by 1 base and 2 bases, with 8 bases remaining between them. Germline V CDR1 and CDR2: SEHNR, FQNEAQ (reference sequence). CDR3 loop: CASSLGHPNYGYTF. DNA of the CDR3: TGTGCCAGCAGCTTAGGGCACCCAAACTATGGCTACACCTTC.

This chain uses TRBV7-9 with TRBJ1-1; perhaps TRBD1 as D (5 bases). This CDR3 comprises 14 residues. V gave up 5 bases and J gave up 1 base, with 11 bases separating them. Germline CDR1 and CDR2: SEHNR and FQNEAQ (reference sequence). The CDR3 nucleotides read TGTGCCAGCAGCCCGCCGAGGGGGAACACTGAAGCTTTCTTT. Encoded protein: CASSPPRGNTEAFF. The full variable domain, rest sourced from reference TRBV7-9 and TRBJ1-1, is DTGVSQNPRHKITKRGQNVTFRCDPISEHNRLYWYRQTLGQGPEFLTYFQNEAQLEKSRLLSDRFSAERPKGSFSTLEIQRTEQGDSAMYLCASSPPRGNTEAFFGQGTRLTVV.

The V call is TRBV6-1, the J call TRBJ1-2; weak D call: TRBD1 (6 bases). Trimming cost V 1 base and J 4 bases, with 16 bases left between them. The germline CDR1 and CDR2 sequences are MNHNS and SASEGT. The CDR3 sequence is 16 residues long. In DNA, the CDR3 is TGTGCCAGCAGTGAAGAGGACAGCGAAGGTGGCTATGGCTACACCTTC. This encodes CASSEEDSEGGYGYTF.

This chain's CDR3 is CASSQEAGFLDNSPLHF. The CDR3 DNA reads TGTGCCAGCAGCCAAGAGGCAGGGTTCCTGGATAATTCACCCCTCCACTTT. V is TRBV14 and J is TRBJ1-6, with a weak D call TRBD1 (5 bases). CDR3 length: 17 residues. Trimming took 0 bases from V and 5 from J, leaving 14 bases between them. Looked up from germline, CDR1 is SGHDN and CDR2 is FVKESK. The variable domain in full, with the rest retrieved from reference TRBV14 and TRBJ1-6, is EAGVTQFPSHSVIEKGQTVTLRCDPISGHDNLYWYRRVMGKEIKFLLHFVKESKQDESGMPNNRFLAERTGGTYSTLKVQPAELEDSGVYFCASSQEAGFLDNSPLHFGNGTRLTVT.

The chain combines TRBV29-1 with TRBJ1-4; D is possibly TRBD1 (5 bases). V lost 5 bases and J lost 8, with 12 bases in between. Germline CDR1 reads SQVTM; CDR2 reads ANQGSEA. The CDR3 extends over 12 amino acids. The CDR3 here is CSVSPGLEKLFF. CDR3 nucleotide sequence: TGCAGCGTTTCGCCAGGGCTCGAAAAACTGTTTTTT.

The V gene is TRBV5-1, the J gene TRBJ2-7, with D perhaps TRBD2 (6 bases). Germline lookup yields CDR1 SGHRS and CDR2 YFSETQ. The CDR3 is 11 residues long. V dropped 4 bases and J dropped 7 bases, with 9 bases sitting between them. The CDR3 is CASSAGIEQYF. For the CDR3, the DNA is TGCGCCAGCAGCGCGGGAATTGAGCAGTACTTC.

V gene TRBV10-3 combines with J gene TRBJ1-1; possible D gene TRBD1, 5 bases. The V end lost 0 bases, the J end lost 7 bases, and 12 bases lay between the germline ends. Germline V gives CDR1 ENHRY, CDR2 SYGVKD. This CDR3 spans 14 amino acids. The CDR3 loop reads CAISESGGGSEAFF. The CDR3 nucleotides are TGTGCCATCAGTGAGTCGGGTGGGGGGAGTGAAGCTTTCTTT.

There are a few counts of this clone. This rearrangement joins TRBV6-6 to TRBJ2-7; D remains unclear. Germline CDR1 reads MNHNY; CDR2 reads SVGAGI (reference sequence). This CDR3 spans 11 amino acids. V shed 8 bases and J shed 6 bases, with 11 bases lying between them. The DNA for the CDR3 is TGTGCCAGCGGACCCTTTCGCGAGCAGTACTTC. This gives the protein CASGPFREQYF.

This clone was detected a few times. The genes are TRBV4-2 and TRBJ1-2; D is uncertain. Germline CDR1 reads LGHNA; CDR2 reads YNFKEQ. V dropped 0 bases and J dropped 3 bases, with 14 bases sitting between them. This CDR3 region has 16 residues. Here the CDR3 reads CASSQDPPWGDYGYTF. The CDR3 DNA is TGTGCCAGCAGCCAAGACCCCCCTTGGGGAGACTATGGCTACACCTTC.

The sample holds one count of this clone. The rearrangement links TRBV19 to TRBJ1-6; D possibly corresponds to TRBD1 (6 bases). The CDR3 covers 14 residues. V was trimmed by 4 bases and J by 2 bases, leaving 6 bases between them. The V gene's germline CDR1 is LNHDA and CDR2 SQIVND (reference sequence). The CDR3 sequence: CASSKGAYNSPLHF. For the CDR3, the DNA is TGTGCCAGTAGTAAGGGGGCCTATAATTCACCCCTCCACTTT.